These 26 T cell receptor beta chains were sequenced from one sample in a study of shared clonotypes between healthy human individuals. Assay: immunoSEQ multiplex PCR; the TCRdb copy retains only in-frame clones and omits some. Here the sample spans roughly 1 million clones, about 75% being singletons. The specimen sequenced was memory CD4+ T cells sorted from blood. Subset meaning: CD45RA-negative fraction. These receptors were collected from a young man in good health.

The CDR3 DNA is TGTGCCAGCTCAGGAACTAGCGGGGGGGCCCGAGAGACCCAGTACTTC. Its translation: CASSGTSGGARETQYF. The rearrangement uses TRBV18 and TRBJ2-5, with 13 nucleotides matching TRBD2. Trimming took 5 bases from V and 4 from J; bases not matched to a gene: 7. Germline V gene sequence: CDR1 KGHSH, CDR2 LQKENI. The CDR3 covers 16 residues.

The genes are TRBV5-8 and TRBJ2-3; the match to TRBD2 covers 9 bases. Germline V gives CDR1 SGHTS, CDR2 YDEGEE. CDR3 length: 16 amino acids. The V and J ends lost 0 bases and 2 bases, in that order; junction bases with no gene match: 4. CDR3 residues: CASSLGVAGATDTQYF. The CDR3, as DNA: TGTGCCAGCAGCTTGGGAGTAGCGGGAGCCACAGATACGCAGTATTTT.

The CDR3 sequence: CAWDKYEQYF. The CDR3 region has the DNA TGCGCCTGGGACAAATACGAGCAGTACTTC. The chain recombines TRBV20-1 with TRBJ2-7; tentative D call: TRBD1 (6 bases). The CDR3 has 10 residues. Germline V CDR1 and CDR2: DFQATT, SNEGSKA (reference sequence).

J is TRBJ2-1 and V is TRBV5-4; no definite D call. The CDR3 is 15 amino acids. In germline, CDR1 is SGHNT, CDR2 YYREEE (reference sequence). Trimming took off 0 bases at V and 7 bases at J, with 14 bases between the two ends. The CDR3 spells CASSLDRGTFNEQFF. CDR3 nucleotides: TGTGCCAGCAGCTTGGACCGCGGAACCTTTAATGAGCAGTTCTTC.

Comments on this clone: The junction shows a germline mismatch at one end, possibly a read error. J is TRBJ2-7 and V is TRBV30; D is undetermined. The CDR3 extends over 8 amino acids. Germline V gene lookup returns CDR1 GTSNPN and CDR2 SVGIG (reference sequence). The DNA of the CDR3 is TGTGCCTGGAGTATTGGGCCCTTC. It codes for CAWSIGPF. Full variable domain (remainder filled in from reference TRBV30 and TRBJ2-7): SQTIHQWPATLVQPVGSPLSLECTVEGTSNPNLYWYRQAAGRGLQLLFYSVGIGQISSEVPQNLSASRPQDRQFILSSKKLLLSDSGFYLCAWSIGPFGPGTRLTVT.

V usage is TRBV6-5 and J usage is TRBJ1-3, with D possibly matching TRBD1 (5 bases). Deletions cut 3 bases from V and 0 bases from J, with 12 bases between. Looked up from germline, CDR1 is MNHEY and CDR2 is SVGAGI. CDR3 size: 16 residues. The DNA of the CDR3 is TGTGCCAGCAGTTATGGGGGTGGTTCCTCTGGAAACACCATATATTTT. Translating it yields CASSYGGGSSGNTIYF.

The chain carries TRBV25-1 and TRBJ2-2; 9 bases agree with TRBD1. Germline CDR1 reads MGHDK; CDR2 reads SYGVNS. Unmatched junction bases numbered 5, after V lost 3 bases and J lost 3 bases. There are 16 residues in the CDR3. The CDR3 coding sequence is TGTGCCAGCAGTGATGGGACAGGGAGGGACACCGGGGAGCTGTTTTTT. The encoded protein is CASSDGTGRDTGELFF.

Points on this clone: Other DNA sequences in this sample translate to the same CDR3. The chain is built from TRBV5-4 and TRBJ2-6; D gene ambiguous. This CDR3 region has 13 residues. V dropped 2 bases and J dropped 4 bases, with 4 bases sitting between them. Germline CDR1 and CDR2: SGHNT and YYREEE (reference sequence). In DNA, the CDR3 is TGTGCCAGCAGCTTCACGGGGGCCAACGTCCTGACTTTC. Translated, it gives CASSFTGANVLTF.

The J gene is TRBJ1-2, the V gene TRBV19; D may be TRBD1 (5 bases). V dropped 10 bases and J dropped 4 bases, with 19 bases sitting between them. Germline values: CDR1 LNHDA, CDR2 SQIVND (reference sequence). This CDR3 is 14 amino acids long. The CDR3 coding sequence is TGTGCCACCCGGGGGGAGGGGCAGTTCTATGGCTACACCTTC. Protein sequence: CATRGEGQFYGYTF. Supplemented by reference TRBV19 and TRBJ1-2, the full variable domain reads DGGITQSPKYLFRKEGQNVTLSCEQNLNHDAMYWYRQDPGQGLRLIYYSQIVNDFQKGDIAEGYSVSREKKESFPLTVTSAQKNPTAFYLCATRGEGQFYGYTFGSGTRLTVV.

This chain uses TRBV7-9 with TRBJ2-1; 8 bases are a match to TRBD2. Germline V gene lookup returns CDR1 SEHNR and CDR2 FQNEAQ (reference sequence). This CDR3 has 16 amino acids. The junction had 10 bases not matched to a gene; V was cut back by 5 bases and J by 4 bases. The CDR3 here is CASSGGSGRSYNEQFF. The DNA of the CDR3 is TGTGCCAGCAGCGGAGGGAGCGGGAGATCTTACAATGAGCAGTTCTTC.

The chain employs TRBV7-2 and TRBJ1-1; TRBD1 might be the D (5 bases). The CDR3 is 14 amino acids. CDR1 SGHTA and CDR2 FQGNSA come from the germline V gene. The V gene lost 4 bases and the J gene lost 8 bases, with 17 bases spanning the gap. This chain's CDR3 is CASSSRNVQGEAFF. CDR3 coding DNA: TGTGCCAGCAGCTCTCGAAATGTTCAGGGAGAAGCTTTCTTT.

V and J are TRBV10-3 and TRBJ1-1; 10 positions match TRBD1. V dropped 11 bases and J dropped 2; count of bases not matched to a gene: 8. The germline V gene has CDR1 ENHRY and CDR2 SYGVKD. The length of the CDR3 is 14 residues. The CDR3 bases are TGTGCCGTGACCTGGGACAGGGGAAACACTGAAGCTTTCTTT. Its protein is CAVTWDRGNTEAFF.

This clone occurred many times. This CDR3 is CASRVLPGELNEQFF. The CDR3, as DNA: TGTGCCAGCAGGGTGCTACCGGGGGAACTCAATGAGCAGTTCTTC. The chain uses TRBV2 and TRBJ2-1; maybe TRBD2 (6 bases). CDR3 length equals 15 residues. Germline CDR1 is SNHLY and CDR2 is FYNNEI. V was cut by 6 bases and J by 6 bases, with 18 bases left in between.

The chain uses TRBV30 and TRBJ1-5; tentatively, D is TRBD1 (5 bases). The CDR3 is made up of 13 amino acids. Germline CDR1 reads GTSNPN; CDR2 reads SVGIG (reference sequence). Between the trimmed V and J ends, which lost 0 bases and 5 bases, there was a span of 8 bases. CDR3 in amino acids: CAWSVSGHQPQHF. The CDR3 DNA follows: TGTGCCTGGAGTGTATCGGGGCATCAGCCCCAGCATTTT.

V is TRBV30 and J is TRBJ1-1, with D perhaps TRBD1 (5 bases). V was shortened by 8 bases and J by 3 bases, with 10 bases between the two germline ends. The CDR3 has 11 amino acids. Germline values: CDR1 GTSNPN, CDR2 SVGIG (reference sequence). CDR3 nucleotides: TGTGCCACGACAGAGTACACTGAAGCTTTCTTT. Encoded protein: CATTEYTEAFF.

The chain combines TRBV15 with TRBJ1-4; D not certain. Germline-derived CDR1 and CDR2 are LNHNV and YYDKDF (reference sequence). V was cut by 5 bases and J by 8 bases, with 15 bases left in between. The CDR3 loop spans 14 amino acids. The CDR3 coding sequence is TGTGCCACCAGCCATTACGGGCCCCAAGAAAAACTGTTTTTT. This encodes CATSHYGPQEKLFF. Full variable domain (missing parts from reference TRBV15 and TRBJ1-4): DAMVIQNPRYQVTQFGKPVTLSCSQTLNHNVMYWYQQKSSQAPKLLFHYYDKDFNNEADTPDNFQSRRPNTSFCFLDIRSPGLGDTAMYLCATSHYGPQEKLFFGSGTQLSVL.

The chain employs TRBV9 and TRBJ2-5; perhaps TRBD1 as D (6 bases). The ends were cut back, 0 bases at V and 2 bases at J, with 11 bases in the middle. The CDR3 consists of 15 residues. Germline V CDR1 and CDR2: SGDLS, YYNGEE. Here the CDR3 reads CASSVVLGGQETQYF. The CDR3, as DNA: TGTGCCAGCAGCGTAGTGCTAGGGGGTCAAGAGACCCAGTACTTC.

V and J are TRBV2 and TRBJ2-2, with unresolved D. Trimming removed 2 bases at V and 1 base at J, with 11 bases between. The CDR3 runs 16 residues. CDR1 and CDR2 from the germline V gene are SNHLY and FYNNEI. CDR3 residues: CASSERRGMNTGELFF. CDR3 in DNA: TGTGCCAGCAGTGAACGTCGTGGGATGAACACCGGGGAGCTGTTTTTT.

The chain links TRBV5-1 to TRBJ2-3; 11 nucleotides align to TRBD2. CDR3 length: 17 residues. Losses at the gene ends were 4 bases for V and 4 bases for J; bases not matched to a gene: 11. The germline V gene encodes CDR1 SGHRS and CDR2 YFSETQ. CDR3 sequence: CASSRTGTSGGADTQYF. As DNA, the CDR3 is TGCGCCAGCAGCCGAACCGGGACTAGCGGTGGGGCAGATACGCAGTATTTT.

The chain carries TRBV30 and TRBJ1-3; 7 positions match TRBD1. Trimming at V came to 5 bases and at J to 2 bases, leaving 3 bases not matched to a gene. This CDR3 has 13 amino acids. The V gene's germline CDR1 is GTSNPN and CDR2 SVGIG (reference sequence). The CDR3 here is CAWGRGPGNTIYF. In DNA form, the CDR3 reads TGTGCCTGGGGGAGGGGGCCTGGAAACACCATATATTTT. Full variable domain (missing parts from reference TRBV30 and TRBJ1-3): SQTIHQWPATLVQPVGSPLSLECTVEGTSNPNLYWYRQAAGRGLQLLFYSVGIGQISSEVPQNLSASRPQDRQFILSSKKLLLSDSGFYLCAWGRGPGNTIYFGEGSWLTVV.

For this clone: Within the sample, other DNA sequences also encode this same CDR3. The chain recombines TRBV20-1 with TRBJ2-5; D call uncertain. The V gene's germline CDR1 is DFQATT and CDR2 SNEGSKA (reference sequence). The CDR3 extends over 11 amino acids. V was shortened by 3 bases and J by 5 bases, with 7 bases between the two germline ends. The CDR3 is CSARLGETQYF. The DNA of the CDR3 is TGCAGTGCTAGGCTAGGGGAGACCCAGTACTTC.

The chain combines TRBV7-2 with TRBJ1-1; 7 bases map to TRBD1. The V segment lost 5 bases and the J segment 0 bases; nucleotides outside the gene matches: 12. CDR1 and CDR2 (germline): SGHTA, FQGNSA. The CDR3 length is 17 residues. DNA for the CDR3: TGTGCCAGCAGCCAAGCTCTGGGACAGCGCATGAACACTGAAGCTTTCTTT. Its protein is CASSQALGQRMNTEAFF.

V is TRBV11-3 and J is TRBJ2-5; 7 bases line up with TRBD2. The J segment lost 5 bases and the V segment lost 5 bases, leaving 5 bases of the junction unmatched. This CDR3 is built from 13 residues. Germline lookup yields CDR1 SGHNT and CDR2 YENEEA. The CDR3 spells CASSLAARETQYF. The CDR3 region has the DNA TGTGCCAGCAGCCTAGCGGCCCGCGAGACCCAGTACTTC.

The V and J genes are TRBV6-1 and TRBJ1-1, with a possible D match to TRBD1 (6 bases). Germline CDR1 MNHNS, CDR2 SASEGT. V was clipped by 6 bases and J by 1 base, with 15 bases between them. The CDR3 runs to 15 residues. The CDR3 DNA sequence: TGTGCCAGCAGGCGGGCAGGGGAGTCGAACACTGAAGCTTTCTTT. It is translated as CASRRAGESNTEAFF.

The rearrangement links TRBV6-1 to TRBJ2-7, with D unresolved. This CDR3 contains 14 residues. The germline gives CDR1 MNHNS, CDR2 SASEGT. V lost 4 bases, J lost 0 bases, and 10 bases lay in between. The CDR3 sequence is CASSADPSSYEQYF. CDR3 nucleotides: TGTGCCAGCAGTGCGGACCCAAGCTCCTACGAGCAGTACTTC.

The gene calls are TRBV7-2 and TRBJ1-3; D unclear. From germline, CDR1 is SGHTA and CDR2 FQGNSA. CDR3 size: 15 residues. V lost 2 bases and J 7 bases, leaving 15 bases between the germline ends. The CDR3 DNA sequence: TGTGCCAGCAGCTTAAGTGGCTCCTCGGGTAACACCATATATTTT. Its protein is CASSLSGSSGNTIYF.